This record covers a single TCR beta chain. The repertoire was sequenced with immunoSEQ multiplex PCR; TCRdb's copy has only in-frame clones and lacks some. Of about 80,000 clones in the sample, around 93% are singletons; the top ten hold less than 20%. V trimming: 5 bases; J trimming: 0 bases; junction bases outside the gene matches: 9. Germline V lookup: CDR1 SGHVS, CDR2 FNYEAQ. The CDR3 has 16 residues. This record comes from a study of siplizumab effects on memory and regulatory T cells. The chain is built from TRBV7-6 and TRBJ2-5; 7 nucleotides agree with TRBD2. The sequence was obtained from a human donor in good health. The material sequenced was CD8+ T cells sorted from blood. CDR3 coding DNA: TGTGCCAGCAGCCCCCTAGCGGTATCGTACCAAGAGACCCAGTACTTC. Translating it yields CASSPLAVSYQETQYF.